The 4 T cell receptor beta chains below all came from one sample that was sequenced in a study of sequential checkpoint blockade in melanoma. Produced via immunoSEQ multiplex PCR; TCRdb's table is partial and in-frame only. There are 14,000 or so clones in the sample; more than 45% occur only once, and about 17% lies in the top ten. Described treatment: randomized to nivolumab then ipilimumab (arm A) or the reverse (arm B). The source material was CD8+ T cells sorted from blood (inferred from file names), sampled from a patient given nivolumab and ipilimumab in sequence. The receptors originated from a human donor with melanoma.

The gene calls are TRBV4-1 and TRBJ2-5; D may be TRBD1 (6 bases). The CDR3 spans 16 residues. Germline CDR1 is MGHRA and CDR2 is YSYEKL. V dropped 2 bases and J dropped 5 bases, with 18 bases sitting between them. The CDR3: CASSQKIGTLGETQYF. The CDR3 bases are TGCGCCAGCAGCCAAAAAATCGGGACACTAGGGGAGACCCAGTACTTC.

V gene TRBV2 combines with J gene TRBJ2-1; 11 positions match TRBD2. CDR1 is SNHLY, CDR2 FYNNEI, per germline. The V gene end was trimmed by 2 bases and the J gene end by 1 base; junction bases not matched to a gene: 4. The CDR3 loop spans 17 amino acids. CDR3 sequence (DNA): TGTGCCAGCAGTGAAATTAGCGGGGGGGCGTCCTACAATGAGCAGTTCTTC. Translation gives CASSEISGGASYNEQFF.

J is TRBJ2-1 and V is TRBV13; D is unclear. The CDR3 is 14 amino acids. CDR1 PRHDT and CDR2 FYEKMQ come from the germline V gene (reference sequence). Trimming stripped 3 bases from V and 1 base from J, with 7 bases between. The CDR3 coding sequence is TGTGCCAGCAGCTTTGGCAGGTCCTACAATGAGCAGTTCTTC. It encodes CASSFGRSYNEQFF.

V gene TRBV2 combines with J gene TRBJ2-5; 15 positions agree with TRBD2. The J call may be in error: the DNA end matches TRBJ2-7 better. The CDR3 loop spans 19 amino acids. Per the germline V gene, CDR1 is SNHLY and CDR2 is FYNNEI. The CDR3 DNA is TGTGCCAGCAGTTTTGACGGGACTAGCGGGGGGCCGTTCTCCTACGAGCAGTACTTC. Amino acids: CASSFDGTSGGPFSYEQYF.